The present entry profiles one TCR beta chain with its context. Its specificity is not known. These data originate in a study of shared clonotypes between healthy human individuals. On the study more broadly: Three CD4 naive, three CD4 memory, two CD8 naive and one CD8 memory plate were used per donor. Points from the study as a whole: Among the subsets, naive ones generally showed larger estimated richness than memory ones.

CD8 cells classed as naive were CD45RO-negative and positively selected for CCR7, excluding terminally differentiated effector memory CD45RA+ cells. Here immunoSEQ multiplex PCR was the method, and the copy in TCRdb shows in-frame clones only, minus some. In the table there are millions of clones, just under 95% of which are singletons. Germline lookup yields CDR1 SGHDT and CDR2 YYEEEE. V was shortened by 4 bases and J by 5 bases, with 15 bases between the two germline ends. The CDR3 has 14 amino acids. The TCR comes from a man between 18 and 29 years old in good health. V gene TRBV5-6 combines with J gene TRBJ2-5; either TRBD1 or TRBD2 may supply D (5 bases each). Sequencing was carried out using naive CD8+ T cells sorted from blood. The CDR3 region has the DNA TGTGCCAGCAGCGGGGACCGGGACCGCGAGACCCAGTACTTC. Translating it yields CASSGDRDRETQYF.